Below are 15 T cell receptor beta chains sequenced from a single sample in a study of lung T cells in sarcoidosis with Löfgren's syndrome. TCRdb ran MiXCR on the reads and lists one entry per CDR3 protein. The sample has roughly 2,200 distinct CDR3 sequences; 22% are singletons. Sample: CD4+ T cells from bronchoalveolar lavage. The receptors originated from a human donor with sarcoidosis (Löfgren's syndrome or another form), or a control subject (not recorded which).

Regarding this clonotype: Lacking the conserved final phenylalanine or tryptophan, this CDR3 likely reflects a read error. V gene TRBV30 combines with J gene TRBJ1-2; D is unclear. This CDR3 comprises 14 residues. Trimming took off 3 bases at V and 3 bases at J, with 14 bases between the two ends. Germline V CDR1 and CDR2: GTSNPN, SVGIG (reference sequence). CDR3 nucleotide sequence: TGTGCCTGGAGATACAATGACTCGTACTATGGCTACACCCTC. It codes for CAWRYNDSYYGYTL.

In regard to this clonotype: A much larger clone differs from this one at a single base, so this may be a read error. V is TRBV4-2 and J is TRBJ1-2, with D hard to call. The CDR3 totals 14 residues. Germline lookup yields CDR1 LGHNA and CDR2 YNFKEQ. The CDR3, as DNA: TGTGCCAGCAGCCAAGATACGTTAGCCTATGGCTACGCCTTC. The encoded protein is CASSQDTLAYGYAF.

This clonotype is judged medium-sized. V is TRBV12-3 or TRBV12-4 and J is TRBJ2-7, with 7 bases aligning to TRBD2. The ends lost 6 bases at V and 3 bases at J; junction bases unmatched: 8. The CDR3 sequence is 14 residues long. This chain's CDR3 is CASSHTTGGYEQYF. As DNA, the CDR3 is TGTGCCAGCAGCCACACAACGGGGGGCTACGAGCAGTACTTC.

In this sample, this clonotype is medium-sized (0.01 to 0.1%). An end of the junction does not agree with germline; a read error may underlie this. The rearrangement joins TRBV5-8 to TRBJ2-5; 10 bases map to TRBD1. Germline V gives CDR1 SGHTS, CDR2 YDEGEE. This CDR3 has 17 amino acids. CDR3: CASNLGRDRGSQETQYF. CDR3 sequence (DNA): TGTGCCAGCAACTTGGGCCGGGACAGGGGTTCCCAAGAGACCCAGTACTTC. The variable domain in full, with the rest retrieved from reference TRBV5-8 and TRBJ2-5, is EAGVTQSPTHLIKTRGQQATLRCSPISGHTSVYWYQQALGLGLQFLLWYDEGEERNRGNFPPRFSGRQFPNYSSELNVNALELEDSALYLCASNLGRDRGSQETQYFGPGTRLLVL.

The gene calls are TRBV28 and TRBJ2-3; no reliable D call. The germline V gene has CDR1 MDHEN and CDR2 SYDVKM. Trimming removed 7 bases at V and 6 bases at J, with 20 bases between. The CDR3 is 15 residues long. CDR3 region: CASTLTGLGSDTQYF. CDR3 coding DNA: TGTGCCAGCACCCTGACCGGGCTGGGGTCCGATACGCAGTATTTT.

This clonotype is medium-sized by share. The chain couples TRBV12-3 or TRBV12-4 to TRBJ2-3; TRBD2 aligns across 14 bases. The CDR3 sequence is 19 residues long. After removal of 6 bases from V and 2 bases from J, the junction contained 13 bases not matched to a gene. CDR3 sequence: CASRPNPGLAGESTDTQYF. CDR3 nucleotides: TGTGCCAGCAGACCCAATCCGGGACTAGCGGGAGAATCCACAGATACGCAGTATTTT.

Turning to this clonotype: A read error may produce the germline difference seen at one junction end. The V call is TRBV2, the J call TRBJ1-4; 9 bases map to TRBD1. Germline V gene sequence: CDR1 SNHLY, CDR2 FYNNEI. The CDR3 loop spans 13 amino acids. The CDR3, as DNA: TGTGCCAACAGTGGAGTGACAGGGGGAAAGCTGTTTTTT. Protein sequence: CANSGVTGGKLFF.

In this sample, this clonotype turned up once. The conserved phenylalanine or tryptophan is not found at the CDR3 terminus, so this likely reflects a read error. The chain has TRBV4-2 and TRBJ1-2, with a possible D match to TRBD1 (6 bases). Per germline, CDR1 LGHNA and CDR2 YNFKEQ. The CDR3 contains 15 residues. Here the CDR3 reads CASSQEPTGAYGYTS. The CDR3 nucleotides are TGTGCCAGCAGCCAAGAACCGACAGGCGCATATGGTTACACCTCC.

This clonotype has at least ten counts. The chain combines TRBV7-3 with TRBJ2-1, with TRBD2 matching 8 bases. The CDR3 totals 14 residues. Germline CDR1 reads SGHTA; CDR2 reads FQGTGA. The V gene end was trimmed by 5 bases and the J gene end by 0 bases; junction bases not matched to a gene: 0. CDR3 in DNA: TGTGCCAGCAGCAGCGGGGGCTCCTACAATGAGCAGTTCTTC. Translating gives CASSSGGSYNEQFF.

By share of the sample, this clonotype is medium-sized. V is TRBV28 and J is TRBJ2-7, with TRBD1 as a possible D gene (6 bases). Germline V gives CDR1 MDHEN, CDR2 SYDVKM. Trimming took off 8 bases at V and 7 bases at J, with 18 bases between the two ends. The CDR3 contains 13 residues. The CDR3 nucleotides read TGTGCCAGCGTCCGGACAGCCACGGGTGAGCAGTACTTC. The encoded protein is CASVRTATGEQYF.

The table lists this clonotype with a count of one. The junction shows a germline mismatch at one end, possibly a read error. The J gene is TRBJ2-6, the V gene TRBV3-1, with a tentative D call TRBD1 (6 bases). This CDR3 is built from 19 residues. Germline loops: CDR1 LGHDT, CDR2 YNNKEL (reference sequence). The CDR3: CASSQEPPGRLSGANVPTF. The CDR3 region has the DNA TGTGCCAGCAGCCAAGAACCCCCGGGCAGGCTCTCAGGGGCCAACGTCCCGACTTTC.

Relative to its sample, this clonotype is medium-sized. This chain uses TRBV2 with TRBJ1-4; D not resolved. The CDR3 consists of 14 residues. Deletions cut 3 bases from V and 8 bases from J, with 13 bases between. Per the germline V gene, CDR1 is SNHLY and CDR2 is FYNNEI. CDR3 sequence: CASSEGSSREKLFF. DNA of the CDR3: TGTGCCAGCAGTGAGGGCAGTTCCAGGGAAAAACTGTTTTTT. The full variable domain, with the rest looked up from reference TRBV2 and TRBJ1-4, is EPEVTQTPSHQVTQMGQEVILRCVPISNHLYFYWYRQILGQKVEFLVSFYNNEISEKSEIFDDQFSVERPDGSNFTLKIRSTKLEDSAMYFCASSEGSSREKLFFGSGTQLSVL.

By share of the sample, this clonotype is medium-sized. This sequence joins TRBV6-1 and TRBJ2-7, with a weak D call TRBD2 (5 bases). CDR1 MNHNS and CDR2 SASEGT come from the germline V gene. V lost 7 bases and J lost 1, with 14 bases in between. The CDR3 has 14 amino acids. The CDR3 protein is CASIPAGRSYEQYF. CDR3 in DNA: TGTGCCAGCATACCCGCGGGCCGATCCTACGAGCAGTACTTC.

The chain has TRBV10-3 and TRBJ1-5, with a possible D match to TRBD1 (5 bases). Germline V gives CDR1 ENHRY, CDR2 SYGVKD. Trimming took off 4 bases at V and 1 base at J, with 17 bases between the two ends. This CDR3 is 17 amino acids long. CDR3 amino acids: CAISGEARGGSNQPQHF. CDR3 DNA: TGTGCCATCAGTGGGGAAGCGAGGGGTGGCAGCAATCAGCCCCAGCATTTT.

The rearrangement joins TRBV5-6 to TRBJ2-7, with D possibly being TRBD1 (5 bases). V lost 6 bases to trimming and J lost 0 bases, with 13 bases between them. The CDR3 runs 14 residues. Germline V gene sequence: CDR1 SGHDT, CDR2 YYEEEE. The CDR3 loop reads CASIPDRNSYEQYF. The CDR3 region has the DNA TGTGCCAGCATCCCTGACAGAAACTCCTACGAGCAGTACTTC. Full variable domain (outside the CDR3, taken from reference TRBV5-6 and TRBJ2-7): DAGVTQSPTHLIKTRGQQVTLRCSPKSGHDTVSWYQQALGQGPQFIFQYYEEEERQRGNFPDRFSGHQFPNYSSELNVNALLLGDSALYLCASIPDRNSYEQYFGPGTRLTVT.